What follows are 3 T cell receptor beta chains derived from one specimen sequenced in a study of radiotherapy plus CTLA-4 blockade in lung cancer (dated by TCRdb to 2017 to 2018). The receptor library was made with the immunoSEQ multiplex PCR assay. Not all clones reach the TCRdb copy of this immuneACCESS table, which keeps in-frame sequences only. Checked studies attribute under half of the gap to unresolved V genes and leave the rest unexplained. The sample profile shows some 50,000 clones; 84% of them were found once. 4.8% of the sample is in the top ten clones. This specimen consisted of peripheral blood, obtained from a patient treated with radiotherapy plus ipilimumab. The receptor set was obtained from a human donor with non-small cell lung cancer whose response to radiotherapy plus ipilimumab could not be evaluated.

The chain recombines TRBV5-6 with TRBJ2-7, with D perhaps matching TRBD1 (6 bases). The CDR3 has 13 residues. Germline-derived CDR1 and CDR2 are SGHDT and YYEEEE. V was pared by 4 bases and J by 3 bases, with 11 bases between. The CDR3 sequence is CASSPWTDYEQYF. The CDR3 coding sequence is TGTGCCAGCAGCCCGTGGACAGACTACGAGCAGTACTTC.

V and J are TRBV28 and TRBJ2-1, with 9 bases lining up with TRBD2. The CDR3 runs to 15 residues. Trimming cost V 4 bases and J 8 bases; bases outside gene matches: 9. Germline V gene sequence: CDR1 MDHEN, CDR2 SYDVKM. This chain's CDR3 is CASSSPAGGGDEQFF. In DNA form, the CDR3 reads TGTGCCAGCAGTTCCCCTGCGGGAGGGGGCGATGAGCAGTTCTTC.

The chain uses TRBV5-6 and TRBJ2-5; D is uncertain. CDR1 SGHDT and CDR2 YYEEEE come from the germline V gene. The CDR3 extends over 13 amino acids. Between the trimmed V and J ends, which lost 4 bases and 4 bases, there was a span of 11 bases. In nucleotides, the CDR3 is TGTGCCAGCAGCCGTGAGAGGTTAGAGACCCAGTACTTC. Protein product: CASSRERLETQYF.